Listed below are T cell receptor beta chains from one sample, sequenced in a study of T cells in Graves' hyperthyroidism and ophthalmopathy. TCRdb re-analysed the multiplex PCR reads in MiXCR, keeping a single row per CDR3 protein. The data hold under 450,000 distinct CDR3 sequences, with around 14% observed a single time. Sequenced: blood. The receptors here all came from a woman under 30 with Graves' hyperthyroidism. Both conserved end residues are part of each CDR3. A D gene is named only where the DNA matches it firmly. Clone size is given for some rows only: seen once, a few or many times, or a class if the clone is expanded.

J gene,D gene,V gene,clone size,CDR3 protein,CDR3 DNA
TRBJ2-3,-,TRBV5-1,many,CASSLDIARPSTDTQYF,TGCGCCAGCAGCTTGGATATAGCGAGACCTAGCACAGATACGCAGTATTTT
TRBJ2-1,TRBD1,TRBV5-1,-,CASSPDPGTETNNEQFF,TGCGCCAGCAGCCCCGACCCGGGGACAGAGACAAACAATGAGCAGTTCTTC
TRBJ1-5,-,TRBV6-1,many,CASSAFGQPQHF,TGTGCCAGCAGTGCATTCGGTCAGCCCCAGCATTTT
TRBJ2-7,-,TRBV6-1,many,CASSSPRTRGYEQYF,TGTGCCAGCAGTTCTCCCAGGACTAGGGGGTACGAGCAGTACTTC
TRBJ2-7,TRBD1,TRBV20-1,-,CSARAGTGGQSYEQYF,TGCAGTGCTAGAGCCGGGACAGGGGGCCAGTCCTACGAGCAGTACTTC
TRBJ1-6,-,TRBV6-1,few,CASRGSPLHF,TGTGCCAGCAGGGGGTCACCCCTCCACTTT
TRBJ2-3,-,TRBV12-3/TRBV12-4,many,CASSYDLSTDTQYF,TGTGCCAGCAGTTATGACCTAAGCACAGATACGCAGTATTTT
TRBJ1-4,-,TRBV27,many,CASSSSWGGGEKLFF,TGTGCCAGCAGTTCCTCATGGGGGGGAGGAGAAAAACTGTTTTTT
TRBJ2-5,TRBD1,TRBV25-1,-,CASSDRDRKTQETQYF,TGTGCCAGCAGTGATAGGGACAGGAAGACCCAAGAGACCCAGTACTTC
TRBJ2-2,TRBD2,TRBV28,many,CATVTSEAGELFF,TGTGCCACCGTGACTAGCGAGGCCGGGGAGCTGTTTTTT
TRBJ2-7,-,TRBV10-1,many,CASSTGTANYEQYF,TGCGCCAGCAGCACAGGGACCGCCAACTACGAGCAGTACTTC
TRBJ2-3,-,TRBV12-3/TRBV12-4,many,CASTLSRDTQYF,TGTGCCAGCACACTGTCACGGGATACGCAGTATTTT
TRBJ2-7,-,TRBV28,many,CASSPLGGAAYEQYF,TGTGCCAGCAGTCCCCTAGGGGGGGCGGCATACGAGCAGTACTTC
TRBJ1-2,TRBD1,TRBV27,-,CASSPRTQGEDGYGYTF,TGTGCCAGCAGTCCTCGTACACAGGGGGAAGACGGCTATGGCTACACCTTC
TRBJ2-5,-,TRBV28,-,CASSFRNQETQYF,TGTGCCAGCAGTTTCCGGAATCAAGAGACCCAGTACTTC
TRBJ2-7,-,TRBV4-1,-,CASSQTRTSYEQYF,TGCGCCAGCAGCCAAACCCGAACATCCTACGAGCAGTACTTC
TRBJ2-3,-,TRBV28,many,CASSSQSGFTDTQYF,TGTGCCAGCAGCTCGCAAAGCGGTTTCACAGATACGCAGTATTTT
TRBJ2-3,TRBD2,TRBV20-1,many,CSARASGVSTDTQYF,TGCAGTGCAAGAGCTAGCGGGGTGAGCACAGATACGCAGTATTTT
TRBJ2-3,-,TRBV19,-,CASSISLGVGTDTQYF,TGTGCCAGTAGTATATCACTGGGGGTGGGGACAGATACGCAGTATTTT
TRBJ2-5,-,TRBV11-3,many,CASSLKRVLGETQYF,TGTGCCAGCAGCCTCAAGCGGGTGCTGGGAGAGACCCAGTACTTC
TRBJ1-2,-,TRBV6-1,many,CASSYDANYGYTF,TGTGCCAGCAGTTACGATGCTAACTATGGCTACACCTTC
TRBJ1-2,TRBD1,TRBV9,many,CASSVATGGYGYTF,TGTGCCAGCAGCGTAGCTACAGGGGGATATGGCTACACCTTC
TRBJ2-7,-,TRBV28,-,CASSLSLTDGGCEQYF,TGTGCCAGCAGTTTGTCCCTCACGGACGGGGGATGCGAGCAGTACTTC
TRBJ2-7,-,TRBV29-1,many,CSVQLESRGEQYF,TGCAGCGTTCAGCTAGAGTCGAGGGGCGAGCAGTACTTC
TRBJ1-1,-,TRBV10-3,-,CAIIRTGMNTEAFF,TGTGCCATCATCCGGACGGGGATGAACACTGAAGCTTTCTTT
TRBJ2-7,-,TRBV2,many,CASSAHEQYF,TGTGCCAGCAGCGCTCACGAGCAGTACTTC
TRBJ1-5,TRBD1,TRBV28,many,CASRDGQGAGNQPQHF,TGTGCCAGCAGAGACGGACAGGGGGCCGGCAATCAGCCCCAGCATTTT
TRBJ2-7,-,TRBV10-3,many,CAIRVEGWYEQYF,TGTGCCATCAGGGTTGAGGGTTGGTACGAGCAGTACTTC
TRBJ2-5,-,TRBV30,-,CAWSLGAGGRETQYF,TGTGCCTGGAGCCTGGGGGCAGGGGGGCGAGAGACCCAGTACTTC
TRBJ1-3,-,TRBV9,-,CASSPKGYGNTIYF,TGTGCCAGCAGCCCCAAGGGTTACGGAAACACCATATATTTT
TRBJ1-2,TRBD1,TRBV12-3/TRBV12-4,-,CASRPDRGPGYTF,TGTGCCAGCAGACCCGACAGGGGGCCTGGCTACACCTTC
TRBJ2-7,-,TRBV6-1,few,CASWSGNSYEQYF,TGTGCCAGCTGGTCGGGGAACTCCTACGAGCAGTACTTC
TRBJ1-1,-,TRBV6-1,many,CASSYLSLNTEAFF,TGTGCCAGCAGTTACCTCTCACTGAACACTGAAGCTTTCTTT
TRBJ1-1,-,TRBV30,many,CAWSPGQGLNWAFF,TGTGCCTGGAGTCCCGGGCAGGGGCTTAATTGGGCTTTCTTT
TRBJ1-2,TRBD1,TRBV10-3,-,CAIRPGQGVYGYTF,TGTGCCATCAGGCCGGGACAGGGAGTTTATGGCTACACCTTC
TRBJ1-1,-,TRBV20-1,many,CSALPGRTNTEAFF,TGCAGTGCTTTACCGGGACGTACGAACACTGAAGCTTTCTTT
TRBJ1-1,-,TRBV5-1,-,CASSLAAPNTEAFF,TGCGCCAGCAGCTTGGCGGCACCGAACACTGAAGCTTTCTTT
TRBJ1-2,-,TRBV24-1,many,CATSKGDNYGYTF,TGTGCCACCAGTAAGGGGGATAACTATGGCTACACCTTC
TRBJ2-7,-,TRBV20-1,few,CSARDYRARSYEQYF,TGCAGTGCTAGAGACTACAGGGCACGTTCCTACGAGCAGTACTTC
TRBJ2-1,-,TRBV2,-,CASSIDGGDEQFF,TGTGCCAGCAGTATCGACGGTGGCGATGAGCAGTTCTTC
TRBJ2-3,TRBD2,TRBV7-2,many,CASSLGGGGTDTQYF,TGTGCCAGCAGCTTAGGCGGGGGGGGCACAGATACGCAGTATTTT
TRBJ1-6,TRBD1,TRBV20-1,many,CSARVGQDSPLHF,TGCAGTGCTAGAGTAGGACAGGATTCACCCCTCCACTTT
TRBJ1-1,-,TRBV12-3/TRBV12-4,-,CASSPQTGMNTEAFF,TGTGCCAGCAGCCCTCAGACAGGAATGAACACTGAAGCTTTCTTT
TRBJ2-5,-,TRBV7-9,many,CASSPQKGSQETQYF,TGTGCCAGCAGCCCCCAGAAGGGTAGCCAAGAGACCCAGTACTTC
TRBJ2-6,-,TRBV7-2,many,CASSPGIDGANVLTF,TGTGCCAGCAGCCCGGGGATCGATGGGGCCAACGTCCTGACTTTC
TRBJ2-1,-,TRBV19,-,CASSIALMATEQFF,TGTGCCAGTAGTATAGCGCTTATGGCTACGGAGCAGTTCTTC